The 21 T cell receptor beta chains reported below all come from one sample, sequenced in a study of T cell responses to AZD1222 COVID-19 vaccine. Sequencing used immunoSEQ multiplex PCR; TCRdb keeps in-frame clones, though not all of them. This sample yields roughly 120,000 clones, of which over 75% are seen a single time; approximately 10% belongs to the top ten. The material was peripheral blood, obtained on day 0 of AZD1222 vaccination. These receptor sequences come from an adult in good health.

The V gene is TRBV10-3, the J gene TRBJ1-3; D unresolved. Trimming stripped 10 bases from V and 7 bases from J, with 23 bases between. Looked up from germline, CDR1 is ENHRY and CDR2 is SYGVKD. This CDR3 spans 15 amino acids. The CDR3 region is CATRSRADSGNTIYF. For the CDR3, the DNA is TGTGCCACCCGGTCTAGGGCAGATTCCGGGAACACCATATATTTT.

The chain combines TRBV24-1 with TRBJ2-7; the D is unclear. Trimming took off 4 bases at V and 3 bases at J, with 9 bases between the two ends. CDR3 length: 13 residues. Germline values: CDR1 KGHDR, CDR2 SFDVKD. CDR3 DNA sequence: TGTGCCACCAGTGACCACGAAGGCTACGAGCAGTACTTC. Protein sequence: CATSDHEGYEQYF.

The J gene is TRBJ2-7, the V gene TRBV12-3 or TRBV12-4; weak D call: TRBD1 (6 bases). The CDR3 contains 12 residues. The V end was cut by 8 bases, the J end by 6 bases, with 14 bases between. The CDR3 coding sequence is TGTGCCAGCTCACGACAGGTCAGCGAGCAGTACTTC. It encodes CASSRQVSEQYF.

This clone appeared a single time. The chain combines TRBV12-3 or TRBV12-4 with TRBJ1-1, with a possible D match to TRBD1 (5 bases). The CDR3 extends over 13 amino acids. Between the trimmed V and J ends, which lost 3 bases and 3 bases, there was a span of 8 bases. The CDR3 here is CASSFQGHTEAFF. The DNA of the CDR3 is TGTGCCAGCAGTTTTCAGGGACACACTGAAGCTTTCTTT.

This sequence joins TRBV13 and TRBJ1-5, with a weak D call TRBD1 (6 bases). The CDR3 extends over 16 amino acids. Trimming stripped 2 bases from V and 6 bases from J, with 17 bases between. The germline CDR1 and CDR2 sequences are PRHDT and FYEKMQ (reference sequence). Written as DNA, the CDR3 is TGTGCCAGCAGCTTAATGGGGGCCCAGGGTGGTCAGCCCCAGCATTTT. It translates to CASSLMGAQGGQPQHF.

This clone has only one observation. The V and J genes are TRBV14 and TRBJ2-1; 9 bases align to TRBD2. The ends lost 0 bases at V and 7 bases at J; junction bases unmatched: 7. CDR3 length equals 16 residues. Germline V gene sequence: CDR1 SGHDN, CDR2 FVKESK. CDR3 protein: CASSQDEAGGRNEQFF. In DNA form, the CDR3 reads TGTGCCAGCAGCCAAGATGAAGCGGGAGGAAGGAATGAGCAGTTCTTC.

The genes are TRBV28 and TRBJ2-7; D remains unclear. The CDR3 consists of 14 residues. The V gene's germline CDR1 is MDHEN and CDR2 SYDVKM. V lost 5 bases, J lost 0 bases, and 11 bases lay in between. The CDR3 here is CASSAGPSSYEQYF. The CDR3 region has the DNA TGTGCCAGCAGTGCCGGTCCAAGCTCCTACGAGCAGTACTTC.

The V gene is TRBV24-1, the J gene TRBJ2-7; D gene ambiguous. Deletions cut 9 bases from V and 0 bases from J, with 11 bases between. The germline V gene encodes CDR1 KGHDR and CDR2 SFDVKD. The CDR3 runs 13 residues. CDR3 DNA sequence: TGTGCCACCTCAGTGGGGTCCTCCTACGAGCAGTACTTC. Residues: CATSVGSSYEQYF.

The chain combines TRBV2 with TRBJ2-3, with 7 bases lining up with TRBD2. Germline-derived CDR1 and CDR2 are SNHLY and FYNNEI. The length of the CDR3 is 16 residues. With V trimmed by 2 bases and J by 1 base, 6 bases remained unmatched. CDR3 amino acids: CASSEPPGGRTDTQYF. CDR3 nucleotide sequence: TGTGCCAGCAGTGAACCCCCGGGGGGTCGCACAGATACGCAGTATTTT.

Remarks on this clone: The junction departs from the called germline gene at one end, perhaps through a read error. J is TRBJ2-1 and V is TRBV7-7, with D unclear. This CDR3 has 16 amino acids. In germline, CDR1 is SSHAT, CDR2 FNYEAQ (reference sequence). The CDR3 region is CASSLGVLTDYNEQFF. For the CDR3, the DNA is TGTGCTAGCAGCTTAGGAGTTTTAACGGACTACAATGAGCAGTTCTTC.

The chain uses TRBV2 and TRBJ2-7; weak D call: TRBD2 (7 bases). Germline V gene data show CDR1 as SNHLY and CDR2 as FYNNEI. Trimming took 1 base from V and 3 from J, leaving 13 bases between them. The CDR3 has 15 amino acids. The CDR3 sequence is CASSEGTGGGYEQYF. CDR3 sequence (DNA): TGTGCCAGCAGTGAAGGTACGGGGGGCGGCTACGAGCAGTACTTC. The full variable domain, its missing parts supplied by reference TRBV2 and TRBJ2-7, is EPEVTQTPSHQVTQMGQEVILRCVPISNHLYFYWYRQILGQKVEFLVSFYNNEISEKSEIFDDQFSVERPDGSNFTLKIRSTKLEDSAMYFCASSEGTGGGYEQYFGPGTRLTVT.

This clone showed up just once. CDR3 coding DNA: TGTGCCAGCAGTTTGGGGTCCGGGGAGCTGTTTTTT. Translating gives CASSLGSGELFF. The chain combines TRBV12-3 or TRBV12-4 with TRBJ2-2; D gene unclear. The V end was cut by 3 bases, the J end by 6 bases, with 5 bases between. The CDR3 consists of 12 residues.

The chain joins TRBV7-8 to TRBJ2-7, with 7 bases aligning to TRBD1. Germline trimming cut 6 bases from V and 3 bases from J; bases unmatched to any gene: 8. Germline lookup yields CDR1 SGHVS and CDR2 FQNEAQ. The CDR3 is made up of 14 amino acids. CDR3 protein: CASSWSGGDYEQYF. The CDR3 coding sequence is TGTGCCAGCAGTTGGTCAGGGGGAGACTACGAGCAGTACTTC.

The chain carries TRBV6-5 and TRBJ1-5, with 8 bases identical to TRBD1. J gave up 4 bases and V 6 bases, and 8 bases lay outside the gene matches. CDR3 length: 15 residues. In germline, CDR1 is MNHEY, CDR2 SVGAGI. The CDR3 loop is CASRRQGSGNQPQHF. CDR3 coding DNA: TGTGCCAGCAGGCGACAGGGGTCAGGTAATCAGCCCCAGCATTTT.

The CDR3 reads CATRGTATDTQYF. CDR3 sequence (DNA): TGTGCCACCAGGGGGACCGCAACAGATACGCAGTATTTT. The chain combines TRBV24-1 with TRBJ2-3; D assignment may be TRBD1 or TRBD2 (5 bases each). V gave up 7 bases and J gave up 3 bases, with 10 bases separating them. The CDR3 loop spans 13 amino acids. Germline V gene lookup returns CDR1 KGHDR and CDR2 SFDVKD.

The chain links TRBV6-5 to TRBJ1-5; D remains ambiguous. Germline CDR1 is MNHEY and CDR2 is SVGAGI. The CDR3 totals 15 residues. With 2 bases removed from V and 1 base from J, the gap between germline ends came to 9 bases. CDR3 nucleotides: TGTGCCAGCAGTTACACGGGTTCCAGCAATCAGCCCCAGCATTTT. Translation gives CASSYTGSSNQPQHF.

The rearrangement links TRBV11-1 to TRBJ1-6, with D unclear. In germline, CDR1 is SGHAT, CDR2 FQDESV (reference sequence). The CDR3 length is 14 residues. V lost 5 bases and J 7 bases, leaving 12 bases between the germline ends. CDR3 region: CASSPRTGNSPLHF. The DNA for the CDR3 is TGTGCCAGCAGCCCTCGGACGGGAAATTCACCCCTCCACTTT. Together with reference TRBV11-1 and TRBJ1-6, the CDR3 gives the full variable domain: EAEVAQSPRYKITEKSQAVAFWCDPISGHATLYWYRQILGQGPELLVQFQDESVVDDSQLPKDRFSAERLKGVDSTLKIQPAELGDSAMYLCASSPRTGNSPLHFGNGTRLTVT.

This sequence joins TRBV5-6 and TRBJ1-1, with D perhaps matching TRBD1 (5 bases). The CDR3 length is 15 residues. CDR1 and CDR2 from the germline V gene are SGHDT and YYEEEE. Trimming removed 4 bases from V and 3 bases from J, with 16 bases in between. The CDR3 reads CASSGSGTRYTEAFF. The CDR3 DNA reads as TGTGCCAGCAGCGGATCAGGGACTCGGTACACTGAAGCTTTCTTT. Filled out from reference TRBV5-6 and TRBJ1-1, the complete variable domain reads DAGVTQSPTHLIKTRGQQVTLRCSPKSGHDTVSWYQQALGQGPQFIFQYYEEEERQRGNFPDRFSGHQFPNYSSELNVNALLLGDSALYLCASSGSGTRYTEAFFGQGTRLTVV.

This clone appeared a few times. The genes are TRBV9 and TRBJ1-2, with a weak D call TRBD1 (5 bases). Germline V gene lookup returns CDR1 SGDLS and CDR2 YYNGEE. The CDR3 has 12 amino acids. V was trimmed by 5 bases and J by 8 bases, leaving 13 bases between them. For the CDR3, the DNA is TGTGCCAGCAGGGGGCAGGTTTACGGCTACACCTTC. Amino acids: CASRGQVYGYTF.

The chain couples TRBV15 to TRBJ2-5; TRBD1 might be the D (6 bases). CDR1 and CDR2 (germline): LNHNV, YYDKDF (reference sequence). The CDR3 contains 14 residues. V was clipped by 5 bases and J by 5 bases, with 15 bases between them. Written as DNA, the CDR3 is TGTGCCACCAGCGCCACAGGGTTGGTTGAGACCCAGTACTTC. Translation gives CATSATGLVETQYF.

As DNA, the CDR3 is TGTGCCAGCAGCCCCGCGGGGTTACTTGCCTACGAGCAGTACTTC. It specifies CASSPAGLLAYEQYF. The V call is TRBV11-2, the J call TRBJ2-7, with a possible D match to TRBD2 (6 bases). The CDR3 has 15 residues. Germline CDR1 and CDR2: SGHAT and FQNNGV. Between the trimmed V and J ends, which lost 5 bases and 2 bases, there was a span of 16 bases.